This is a list of T cell receptor beta chains from one sample in a study of technical replicates of blood from several donors. TCRdb keeps only in-frame clones here, not all; method: immunoSEQ multiplex PCR. The sample consists of about 73,000 clones, approximately 91% of them appearing once. The sample consisted of PBMCs. Receptor source: a human donor in good health. Some clones in this sample may be carry-over from other donors' samples. Both conserved end residues are part of each CDR3. The order of the fields is clone size, D gene, J gene, V gene, CDR3 DNA, CDR3 protein. A D gene is named only where the DNA matches it firmly. Size is omitted from some rows. Given values are once, few, many or a class for expanded clones.

size: -
D: -
J: TRBJ2-1
V: TRBV4-3
DNA: TGCGCCAGCAGCCAGACTCGGGAGTCCGCCTACAATGAGCAGTTCTTC
CDR3: CASSQTRESAYNEQFF

size: -
D: -
J: TRBJ1-6
V: TRBV30
DNA: TGTGCCTGGAGTGTACGGGGTTATAATTCACCCCTCCACTTT
CDR3: CAWSVRGYNSPLHF

size: -
D: TRBD2
J: TRBJ2-3
V: TRBV5-5
DNA: TGTGCCAGCAGCACAGGGCCTAGCGGGTGGGGAGATACGCAGTATTTT
CDR3: CASSTGPSGWGDTQYF

size: -
D: TRBD2
J: TRBJ2-3
V: TRBV2
DNA: TGTGCCGGTGGGAGTAGCGGGACGCCCACAGATACGCAGTATTTT
CDR3: CAGGSSGTPTDTQYF

size: -
D: -
J: TRBJ2-5
V: TRBV7-2
DNA: TGTGCCAGCAGCTTAAGAGGGGAGACCCAGTACTTC
CDR3: CASSLRGETQYF

size: -
D: TRBD2
J: TRBJ2-2
V: TRBV7-3
DNA: TGTGCCAGCAGCTTAATGGGACTAGCGGGGGGCAACACCGGGGAGCTGTTTTTT
CDR3: CASSLMGLAGGNTGELFF

size: once
D: -
J: TRBJ2-1
V: TRBV7-9
DNA: TGTGCCAGCAGCTTAGTGTTCGATGAGCAGTTCTTC
CDR3: CASSLVFDEQFF

size: -
D: -
J: TRBJ2-7
V: TRBV30
DNA: TGTGCCTGGAGTGCGACAGGAAAAACCTACGAGCAGTACTTC
CDR3: CAWSATGKTYEQYF

size: -
D: -
J: TRBJ1-3
V: TRBV7-9
DNA: TGTGCCAGCAGCCCAGCCGGGAGCTCTGGAAACACCATATATTTT
CDR3: CASSPAGSSGNTIYF

size: -
D: TRBD2
J: TRBJ2-3
V: TRBV11-3
DNA: TGTGCCAGCAGCTCGCCTAGCGGGAAGGGTGCAGATACGCAGTATTTT
CDR3: CASSSPSGKGADTQYF

size: -
D: -
J: TRBJ2-5
V: TRBV9
DNA: TGTGCCAGCAGCGTCCACCCTACGACAGCCCCGGAGACCCAGTACTTC
CDR3: CASSVHPTTAPETQYF